The clone carrying this T cell receptor beta chain was detected once. The antigen remains unidentified. The entry originates in a study of cytomegalovirus exposure and HLA in healthy donors. Findings of the study overall: The study reported that TCR beta sequences accurately predicted HLA-A and HLA-B alleles in most subjects. Rarity characterized most TCR sequences, yet some public TCRs appeared in many donors.

CDR3 size: 15 residues. Germline values: CDR1 SGHRS, CDR2 YFSETQ. V gave up 4 bases and J gave up 2 bases; unmatched junction bases: 5. PCR primers comprised 60 Vbeta and 13 Jbeta primers. TCRdb's table, derived via immunoSEQ multiplex PCR, lists solely in-frame clones and lacks some. Of 100,000 to 150,000 clones in the sample, about 74% are singletons; the top ten hold 2.5% to 3.5%. The rearrangement links TRBV5-1 to TRBJ2-3, with TRBD2 matching over 9 bases. The sample taken for sequencing was PBMCs. The TCR comes from a middle-aged woman in good health and CMV-seropositive. CDR3 sequence: CASSVLAGDTDTQYF. For the CDR3, the DNA is TGCGCCAGCAGCGTATTAGCGGGGGACACAGATACGCAGTATTTT.